Below, 5 T cell receptor beta chains from the same sample are listed, as sequenced in a study of cytomegalovirus exposure and HLA in healthy donors. The PCR was carried out with 60 Vbeta primers and 13 Jbeta primers. TCRdb's table, derived via immunoSEQ multiplex PCR, lists solely in-frame clones and lacks some. The sample contains about 93,000 clones, approximately 81% of which appear only once. Input material: PBMCs. These TCRs come from a woman between 40 and 50 years old in good health and CMV-seronegative.

CDR3 nucleotides: TGTGCCAGCAGTCCCTCTAGGGTGGGGGCTGGCTACACCTTC. This gives the protein CASSPSRVGAGYTF. The rearrangement uses TRBV28 and TRBJ1-2; a weak D match, TRBD1 (6 bases). There are 14 residues in the CDR3. Germline CDR1 reads MDHEN; CDR2 reads SYDVKM. Trimming shortened V by 5 bases and J by 7 bases, and 17 bases separated the two germline ends.

This clone was detected a few times. The chain is built from TRBV28 and TRBJ1-2, with 8 bases fitting TRBD1. The CDR3 has 15 amino acids. V gave up 5 bases and J gave up 7 bases; unmatched junction bases: 12. Germline V gives CDR1 MDHEN, CDR2 SYDVKM. This CDR3 reads CASSPRQGKMGGYTF. CDR3 DNA: TGTGCCAGCAGTCCCCGACAGGGGAAGATGGGTGGCTACACCTTC.

The genes are TRBV7-8 and TRBJ2-7; the D gene is possibly TRBD2 (7 bases). CDR3 length: 15 residues. V lost 5 bases and J lost 7, with 21 bases in between. Germline-derived CDR1 and CDR2 are SGHVS and FQNEAQ. The CDR3 reads CASSTTRGATGEQYF. The CDR3 bases are TGTGCCAGCAGCACCACACGGGGGGCGACGGGGGAGCAGTACTTC.

There are a few counts of this clone. The rearrangement links TRBV27 to TRBJ1-1, with D tentatively TRBD1 (5 bases). CDR1 is MNHEY and CDR2 is SMNVEV in the germline V gene (reference sequence). The CDR3 has 15 residues. V was cut by 6 bases and J by 4 bases, with 18 bases left in between. This CDR3 is CASSARVGGGTEAFF. The DNA for the CDR3 is TGTGCCAGCAGCGCGCGGGTCGGGGGAGGCACTGAAGCTTTCTTT.

V usage is TRBV6-9 and J usage is TRBJ2-5; 11 bases fit TRBD2. The CDR3 totals 17 residues. Germline V gene data show CDR1 as MNHGY and CDR2 as SVAAGI. Unmatched junction bases numbered 6, after V lost 0 bases and J lost 3 bases. This chain's CDR3 is CASSYSGVAGGEETQYF. CDR3 sequence (DNA): TGTGCCAGCAGTTATTCAGGGGTAGCGGGAGGGGAAGAGACCCAGTACTTC.